The next 8 T cell receptor beta chains were all read from a single sample in a study of PD-L1 blockade in urothelial cancer. Only in-frame clones appear in the TCRdb table, and some are missing; sequencing was by immunoSEQ multiplex PCR. The repertoire holds 100,000 to 150,000 clones, with 86% as singletons. Time point noted: peripheral blood 6 weeks after treatment start. The specimen comprised PBMCs, sampled around atezolizumab (anti-PD-L1) treatment. These TCRs come from a man aged 50 to 59 with urothelial cancer.

This clone was counted once. The chain is built from TRBV15 and TRBJ2-7; maybe TRBD1 (6 bases). The CDR3 totals 13 residues. Germline V gene data show CDR1 as LNHNV and CDR2 as YYDKDF (reference sequence). V was cut by 1 base and J by 4 bases, with 8 bases left in between. The CDR3 sequence is CATSRGGQYEQYF. Written as DNA, the CDR3 is TGTGCCACCAGCAGAGGTGGACAGTACGAGCAGTACTTC. Full variable domain (rest looked up from reference TRBV15 and TRBJ2-7): DAMVIQNPRYQVTQFGKPVTLSCSQTLNHNVMYWYQQKSSQAPKLLFHYYDKDFNNEADTPDNFQSRRPNTSFCFLDIRSPGLGDTAMYLCATSRGGQYEQYFGPGTRLTVT.

This clone has only one observation. The sample holds other DNA sequences that translate to the same CDR3. The CDR3 loop is CAWSSQYNEQFF. For the CDR3, the DNA is TGTGCCTGGAGCTCCCAGTACAATGAGCAGTTCTTC. The chain uses TRBV30 and TRBJ2-1; no firm D call. The germline CDR1 and CDR2 sequences are GTSNPN and SVGIG (reference sequence). Trimming shortened V by 3 bases and J by 4 bases, and 7 bases separated the two germline ends. The CDR3 has 12 amino acids.

This clone was picked up one time. DNA for the CDR3: TGCGCCAGCAGTGCCCTAGCGGGAGTCGGGGAGCTGTTTTTT. The encoded protein is CASSALAGVGELFF. The chain is built from TRBV10-2 and TRBJ2-2, with TRBD2 matching over 10 bases. CDR1 WSHSY and CDR2 SAAADI come from the germline V gene. V lost 4 bases and J lost 7; bases outside the gene matches: 3. This CDR3 spans 14 amino acids.

The chain joins TRBV5-5 to TRBJ1-1; no definite D call. The CDR3 sequence is 12 residues long. Germline V gene lookup returns CDR1 SGHKS and CDR2 YYEKEE (reference sequence). V was shortened by 4 bases and J by 3 bases, with 7 bases between the two germline ends. CDR3 loop: CASSLPDTEAFF. The CDR3 bases are TGTGCCAGCAGCCTGCCGGACACTGAAGCTTTCTTT.

The chain has TRBV19 and TRBJ1-1; 7 bases are shared with TRBD1. Germline V lookup: CDR1 LNHDA, CDR2 SQIVND (reference sequence). The CDR3 runs to 13 residues. Germline trimming cut 0 bases from V and 6 bases from J; bases unmatched to any gene: 1. The CDR3 sequence is CASSIDQGAEAFF. The CDR3, as DNA: TGTGCCAGTAGTATAGACCAGGGGGCTGAAGCTTTCTTT.

CDR3 in DNA: TGTGCCAGCAGTCTCGGGACTGGTTCTTCCTACGAGCAGTACTTC. The encoded protein is CASSLGTGSSYEQYF. The genes are TRBV6-5 and TRBJ2-7; possible D gene TRBD2, 6 bases. Trimming stripped 5 bases from V and 1 base from J, with 15 bases between. Germline CDR1 reads MNHEY; CDR2 reads SVGAGI. The CDR3 is made up of 15 amino acids.

V is TRBV18 and J is TRBJ1-5, with D tentatively TRBD1 (5 bases). V lost 3 bases to trimming and J lost 4 bases, with 16 bases between them. The CDR3 contains 16 residues. The germline V gene has CDR1 KGHSH and CDR2 LQKENI. As DNA, the CDR3 is TGTGCCAGCTCACCGGTATCAGGGAACCCAAATCAGCCCCAGCATTTT. Translated, it gives CASSPVSGNPNQPQHF.

The chain recombines TRBV19 with TRBJ2-5; TRBD2 agrees at 10 bases. CDR1 and CDR2 from the germline V gene are LNHDA and SQIVND (reference sequence). This CDR3 spans 15 amino acids. Here the CDR3 reads CAVSPPGLARETQYF. The CDR3 nucleotides read TGTGCTGTAAGCCCCCCGGGACTAGCGCGAGAGACCCAGTACTTC.